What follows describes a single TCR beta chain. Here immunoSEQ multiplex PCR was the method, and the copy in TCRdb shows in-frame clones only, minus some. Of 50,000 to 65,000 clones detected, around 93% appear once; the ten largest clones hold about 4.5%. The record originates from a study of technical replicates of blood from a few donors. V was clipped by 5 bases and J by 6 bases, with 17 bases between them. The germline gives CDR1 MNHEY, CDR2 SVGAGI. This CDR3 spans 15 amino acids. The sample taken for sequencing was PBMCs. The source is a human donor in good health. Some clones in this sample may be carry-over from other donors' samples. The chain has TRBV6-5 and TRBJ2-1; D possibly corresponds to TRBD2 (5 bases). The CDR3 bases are TGTGCCAGCAGTCCGGCATCGGGGAAGGTCAATGAGCAGTTCTTC. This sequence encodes CASSPASGKVNEQFF.